The T cell receptor beta chain described here comes from a study of T-cell memory formation after mild COVID-19. The CDR3 length is 14 residues. V lost 3 bases to trimming and J lost 6 bases, with 14 bases between them. Germline V gene sequence: CDR1 MNHNS, CDR2 SASEGT. This clonotype was counted only a few times. TCRdb called the 5' RACE reads again in MiXCR, with one record for every CDR3 protein. The sample contains more than 450,000 distinct CDR3 sequences, roughly 17% of which appear only once. The sequence derives from an adult woman who had mild COVID-19 (a few samples of this study predate the infection). Cell type and time point are not known. The sequenced sample consisted of PBMCs or a T cell subset sorted from them (not recorded which). This chain links TRBV6-1 with TRBJ1-1, with D perhaps matching TRBD1 (6 bases). The CDR3, as DNA: TGTGCCAGCAGTGATCGAACAGGGAGGTCTGAAGCTTTCTTT. As protein: CASSDRTGRSEAFF.